Here is one TCR beta chain with its context. What it binds is not known. There are 15 residues in the CDR3. The V and J ends lost 5 bases and 2 bases respectively, with 15 bases between them. The germline V gene has CDR1 LNHDA and CDR2 SQIVND (reference sequence). The sample comes from a study of cytomegalovirus exposure and HLA in healthy donors. Overall study results and limits: Some TCR beta chains (around 180 of them) were listed as cytomegalovirus-associated. A link between a missense DCLRE1C variant and TCR beta V- and J-gene trimming emerged from a later analysis. According to a later analysis, most TCR beta chains associated with CMV appeared HLA-restricted. The likely explanation for a cluster of highly shared sequence variants was sequencing artifact.

Vbeta (60) and Jbeta (13) primers were used in the PCR. Clones were read by immunoSEQ multiplex PCR, and TCRdb kept only the in-frame ones, dropping some. The sample shows 200,000 to 250,000 clones, approximately 82% of them seen only once. The chain links TRBV19 to TRBJ1-2; D unresolved. The sequencing input was PBMCs. The source of this sequence is a woman between 35 and 50 years old in good health and CMV-seronegative. Here the CDR3 reads CASSGGLAANYGYTF. The CDR3 nucleotides read TGTGCCAGTAGTGGCGGGCTGGCGGCCAACTATGGCTACACCTTC.